The 23 T cell receptor beta chains given below trace back to one sample, sequenced in a study of blood T cells in healthy people across ages. Together with a sample-barcoded 5' primer, a J-beta primer mix was included in a second PCR lasting 7 to 11 cycles. TCRdb passed the 5' RACE reads through MiXCR, listing each CDR3 protein once. The sample has about 1.6 million distinct CDR3 sequences; 30% to 40% are singletons. Sequenced: blood. These receptors were collected from a woman under 40 in good health.

This clonotype was counted ten times or more. The genes are TRBV20-1 and TRBJ2-3; D remains ambiguous. This CDR3 spans 13 amino acids. The germline V gene has CDR1 DFQATT and CDR2 SNEGSKA (reference sequence). Trimming took off 1 base at V and 1 base at J, with 6 bases between the two ends. This chain's CDR3 is CSARVQGTDTQYF. The CDR3 DNA reads TGCAGTGCTAGAGTGCAAGGCACAGATACGCAGTATTTT.

In this sample, this clonotype turned up a few times. The chain links TRBV7-8 to TRBJ2-7; possible D gene TRBD1, 6 bases. The CDR3 length is 17 residues. CDR1 SGHVS and CDR2 FQNEAQ come from the germline V gene. V lost 0 bases to trimming and J lost 1 base, with 16 bases between them. CDR3 DNA sequence: TGTGCCAGCAGCTTAGCGCCCAGGGGCACCTGGTCCTACGAGCAGTACTTC. Translating it yields CASSLAPRGTWSYEQYF.

This clonotype has at least ten counts. The chain links TRBV20-1 to TRBJ2-7, with D unresolved. The germline V gene encodes CDR1 DFQATT and CDR2 SNEGSKA (reference sequence). This CDR3 has 12 amino acids. Trimming removed 4 bases at V and 6 bases at J, with 13 bases between. The CDR3 here is CSAMGTFFEQYF. The DNA of the CDR3 is TGCAGTGCTATGGGTACATTCTTCGAGCAGTACTTC.

Concerning this clonotype: Compared with germline, one end of the junction differs, possibly owing to a read error. V is TRBV27 and J is TRBJ1-5, with 7 bases identical to TRBD1. This CDR3 spans 18 amino acids. Germline CDR1 MNHEY, CDR2 SMNVEV (reference sequence). The CDR3 DNA is TGTGCCAGCAGCCCTTTGGGCCGGGACAGCAGCATCAATCTGCCCCAGCATTTT. Translated, it gives CASSPLGRDSSINLPQHF.

The rearrangement joins TRBV7-9 to TRBJ2-5, with 12 bases aligning to TRBD2. Germline V gives CDR1 SEHNR, CDR2 FQNEAQ (reference sequence). This CDR3 spans 18 amino acids. Trimming at V came to 8 bases and at J to 4 bases, leaving 17 bases not matched to a gene. CDR3 nucleotides: TGTGCCAGCTCGCCCGAACCTAGACTAGCGGGAGTTGGAGAGACCCAGTACTTC. Protein: CASSPEPRLAGVGETQYF.

This clonotype was counted only a few times. The chain links TRBV5-1 to TRBJ2-1, with TRBD2 identical over 9 bases. With V trimmed by 0 bases and J by 10 bases, 8 bases remained unmatched. Germline CDR1 SGHRS, CDR2 YFSETQ. The CDR3 is 15 amino acids. The CDR3, as DNA: TGCGCCAGCAGCTTGGAACTAGGCGGGAGGGGGGAGCAGTTCTTC. Its translation: CASSLELGGRGEQFF.

The chain combines TRBV20-1 with TRBJ2-1; D is unresolved. The CDR3 runs 14 residues. V was trimmed by 4 bases and J by 0 bases, leaving 10 bases between them. The germline CDR1 and CDR2 sequences are DFQATT and SNEGSKA (reference sequence). The CDR3 is CSAMWQSSYNEQFF. The CDR3, as DNA: TGCAGTGCTATGTGGCAGAGCTCCTACAATGAGCAGTTCTTC.

The sample holds a few counts of this clonotype. The J gene is TRBJ2-7, the V gene TRBV4-1, with D possibly matching TRBD2 (6 bases). CDR1 is MGHRA and CDR2 is YSYEKL in the germline V gene. The CDR3 covers 18 residues. V lost 0 bases to trimming and J lost 0 bases, with 18 bases between them. The CDR3 loop reads CASSQDPAGGMVSYEQYF. CDR3 DNA sequence: TGCGCCAGCAGCCAAGATCCTGCCGGGGGAATGGTCTCCTACGAGCAGTACTTC.

The chain links TRBV10-3 to TRBJ1-2; no firm D call. V was trimmed by 9 bases and J by 4 bases, leaving 15 bases between them. Germline V gene sequence: CDR1 ENHRY, CDR2 SYGVKD. The length of the CDR3 is 13 residues. CDR3 sequence (DNA): TGTGCCATAACTTTGGCAGAGGGCTATGGCTACACCTTC. The encoded protein is CAITLAEGYGYTF.

The chain combines TRBV20-1 with TRBJ2-1, with D unresolved. The CDR3 has 16 amino acids. The germline V gene has CDR1 DFQATT and CDR2 SNEGSKA (reference sequence). V lost 0 bases to trimming and J lost 3 bases, with 15 bases between them. Here the CDR3 DNA reads TGCAGTGCTAGAGATCAGAGACCACTCAACTACAATGAGCAGTTCTTC. Protein sequence: CSARDQRPLNYNEQFF.

This clonotype was counted between two and nine times. V is TRBV20-1 and J is TRBJ2-3; no clear D gene. With 0 bases removed from V and 4 bases from J, the gap between germline ends came to 8 bases. The CDR3 runs to 13 residues. Per germline, CDR1 DFQATT and CDR2 SNEGSKA (reference sequence). The CDR3 DNA is TGCAGTGCTAGAGATCCATGGGCAGATACGCAGTATTTT. This encodes CSARDPWADTQYF.

This clonotype is a singleton in its sample. Relative to the germline gene, one junction end is altered; a read error may explain this. The genes are TRBV6-2 or TRBV6-3 and TRBJ1-6; D ambiguous. CDR3 size: 14 residues. Germline V gene lookup returns CDR1 MNHEY and CDR2 SVGEGT. The CDR3: CASRYSNPVSPLHF. DNA of the CDR3: TGTGCCAGCAGGTACTCCAACCCCGTCTCACCCCTCCACTTT.

This clonotype is a singleton in its sample. The rearrangement links TRBV11-2 to TRBJ1-2; tentatively, D is TRBD1 (6 bases). V was clipped by 2 bases and J by 4 bases, with 11 bases between them. CDR1 is SGHAT and CDR2 is FQNNGV in the germline V gene. The CDR3 spans 14 residues. CDR3 nucleotide sequence: TGTGCCAGCAGCTTACAGGGGATGAGCTATGGCTACACCTTC. It yields the protein CASSLQGMSYGYTF.

In this sample, this clonotype turned up a few times. The chain links TRBV20-1 to TRBJ1-2; 10 bases line up with TRBD1. This CDR3 contains 12 residues. V shed 6 bases, J shed 4 bases, and the junction held 2 bases outside the gene matches. CDR1 DFQATT and CDR2 SNEGSKA come from the germline V gene (reference sequence). CDR3 region: CSARQGAYGYTF. The DNA for the CDR3 is TGCAGTGCGCGACAGGGGGCCTATGGCTACACCTTC.

This clonotype was observed a few times. V is TRBV20-1 and J is TRBJ2-7, with 9 bases that match TRBD2. This CDR3 is built from 15 residues. CDR1 DFQATT and CDR2 SNEGSKA come from the germline V gene (reference sequence). J was trimmed by 6 bases and V by 0 bases; bases with no gene match: 9. CDR3 residues: CSAREAGGGEGEQYF. CDR3 nucleotides: TGCAGTGCTAGAGAGGCTGGCGGGGGGGAGGGCGAGCAGTACTTC.

The chain has TRBV7-9 and TRBJ2-3; D unclear. Trimming left V 5 bases short and J 1 base short, with 13 bases between. CDR1 and CDR2 from the germline V gene are SEHNR and FQNEAQ (reference sequence). The CDR3 has 15 amino acids. The DNA of the CDR3 is TGTGCCAGCAGCCAGCCCCGGGCCGGCACAGATACGCAGTATTTT. Its protein is CASSQPRAGTDTQYF.

The chain is built from TRBV9 and TRBJ2-1, with D unclear. This CDR3 is built from 15 residues. The germline gives CDR1 SGDLS, CDR2 YYNGEE. V lost 2 bases to trimming and J lost 6 bases, with 15 bases between them. The CDR3 spells CASSVRPNLANEQFF. The CDR3 DNA reads TGTGCCAGCAGCGTCAGACCCAACCTGGCCAATGAGCAGTTCTTC.

This clonotype was counted a few times. The chain combines TRBV9 with TRBJ2-7; tentatively, D is TRBD2 (6 bases). V lost 3 bases and J lost 4, with 11 bases in between. CDR1 and CDR2 from the germline V gene are SGDLS and YYNGEE. The CDR3 contains 13 residues. CDR3 nucleotides: TGTGCCAGCAGCGGGGCTAGCGATTACGAGCAGTACTTC. Translated: CASSGASDYEQYF.

This clonotype came up a few times. The chain has TRBV20-1 and TRBJ2-1; 9 bases fit TRBD1. CDR3 length equals 13 residues. The junction had 9 bases not matched to a gene; V was cut back by 6 bases and J by 9 bases. Germline CDR1 and CDR2: DFQATT and SNEGSKA (reference sequence). Written as DNA, the CDR3 is TGCAGTGCCCTCAGAGAGGGACAGGGTGAGCAGTTCTTC. This codes for CSALREGQGEQFF.

This clonotype was seen ten or more times. This chain joins TRBV29-1 and TRBJ2-7, with D possibly matching TRBD1 (7 bases). The CDR3 has 14 residues. Germline CDR1 SQVTM, CDR2 ANQGSEA. Trimming removed 6 bases from V and 4 bases from J, with 19 bases in between. The CDR3: CSVYTGAGTYEQYF. CDR3 coding DNA: TGCAGCGTCTATACAGGGGCCGGGACTTACGAGCAGTACTTC.

In its sample, this clonotype was seen a few times. The chain carries TRBV4-1 and TRBJ2-5; 7 bases match TRBD2. The V gene's germline CDR1 is MGHRA and CDR2 YSYEKL. Trimming at V came to 4 bases and at J to 11 bases, leaving 28 bases not matched to a gene. This CDR3 contains 19 residues. Here the CDR3 DNA reads TGCGCCAGCAGCCCCGAGGGCACTAGCGACCTTGATCGATACAATGAGCAGTACTTC. Protein sequence: CASSPEGTSDLDRYNEQYF.

This clonotype was detected a few times. This chain links TRBV4-1 with TRBJ2-5; 14 bases are a match to TRBD2. The germline gives CDR1 MGHRA, CDR2 YSYEKL. V was clipped by 2 bases and J by 2 bases; unmatched bases: 1. The CDR3 contains 16 residues. The CDR3 protein is CASSQWTSGGQETQYF. In DNA form, the CDR3 reads TGCGCCAGCAGCCAATGGACTAGCGGGGGGCAAGAGACCCAGTACTTC.

The chain uses TRBV6-5 and TRBJ2-5; the match to TRBD2 covers 10 bases. J gave up 5 bases and V 6 bases, and 6 bases lay outside the gene matches. CDR1 and CDR2 (germline): MNHEY, SVGAGI. There are 14 residues in the CDR3. The CDR3 DNA is TGTGCCAGCAGGTACAAAGCGGGGGGGGAGACCCAGTACTTC. Its protein is CASRYKAGGETQYF.